The clone carrying this T cell receptor (beta chain) was observed a few times. Its target is not known. These data belong to a study of beta chain features in type 1 diabetes. A heparinised blood draw that averaged approximately 120 mL was obtained once from each donor. Once sorted, every population was more than 98% pure. Every bit of the isolated RNA underwent reverse transcription, so sequencing read expressed TCRB transcripts. Assay used: immunoSEQ multiplex PCR; TCRdb lists only in-frame clones, some missing. This sample has approximately 470,000 clones, with about 30% found just once. Study-wide findings and caveats: Patients with type 1 diabetes carried fewer insertions and had more deletions at their VDJ junctions.

CDR1 SGHVS and CDR2 FNYEAQ come from the germline V gene. This CDR3 spans 14 amino acids. V gave up 4 bases and J gave up 2 bases, with 12 bases separating them. The source of this sequence is a man aged 18 to 30 in good health. Sequenced sample: naive CD4+ T cells from blood. The chain is built from TRBV7-6 and TRBJ2-7, with D perhaps given as TRBD1 or TRBD2 (5 bases each). In DNA form, the CDR3 reads TGTGCCAGCAGCTCTCGTGGGGGAACCTACGAGCAGTACTTC. Protein: CASSSRGGTYEQYF.